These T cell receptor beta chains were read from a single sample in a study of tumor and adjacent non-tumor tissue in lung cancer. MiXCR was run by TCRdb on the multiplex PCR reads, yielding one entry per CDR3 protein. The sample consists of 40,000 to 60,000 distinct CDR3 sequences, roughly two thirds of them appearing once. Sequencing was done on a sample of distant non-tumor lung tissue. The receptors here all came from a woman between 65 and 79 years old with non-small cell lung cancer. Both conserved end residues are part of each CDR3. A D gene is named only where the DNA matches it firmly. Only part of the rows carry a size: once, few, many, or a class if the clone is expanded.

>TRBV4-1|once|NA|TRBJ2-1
CASSQEGIRLEEQFF
TGCGCCAGCAGCCAAGAAGGGATCCGGCTGGAGGAGCAGTTCTTC
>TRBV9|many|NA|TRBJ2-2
CASSVDWNTGELFF
TGTGCCAGCAGCGTTGACTGGAACACCGGGGAGCTGTTTTTT
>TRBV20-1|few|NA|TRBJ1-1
CSAAGTSNVNTEAFF
TGCAGTGCCGCCGGGACAAGTAATGTTAACACTGAAGCTTTCTTT
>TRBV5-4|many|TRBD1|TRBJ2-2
CASSPGRGGDTGELFF
TGTGCCAGCAGCCCAGGACGAGGGGGCGACACCGGGGAGCTGTTTTTT
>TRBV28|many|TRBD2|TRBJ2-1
CASTLWLAGGYNEQFF
TGTGCCAGCACCCTGTGGCTAGCGGGAGGGTACAATGAGCAGTTCTTC
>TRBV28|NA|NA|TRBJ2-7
CASRGQSYEQYF
TGTGCCAGCAGAGGACAGTCGTACGAGCAGTACTTC
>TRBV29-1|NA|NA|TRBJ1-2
CSAQGQGDGYTF
TGCAGCGCCCAGGGGCAGGGCGATGGCTACACCTTC
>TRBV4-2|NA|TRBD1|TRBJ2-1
CASSQAPGGGEQFF
TGTGCCAGTAGCCAAGCCCCAGGGGGCGGGGAGCAGTTCTTC
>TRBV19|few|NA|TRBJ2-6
CASSMAWSSGANVLTF
TGTGCCAGTAGTATGGCCTGGAGCTCTGGGGCCAACGTCCTGACTTTC
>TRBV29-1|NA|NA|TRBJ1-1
CSVVRGKGIKAFF
TGCAGCGTGGTGCGGGGAAAAGGCATTAAAGCTTTCTTT
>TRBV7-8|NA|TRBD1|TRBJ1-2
CASSSRDRTNYGYTF
TGCGCCAGCAGCTCCCGGGACAGAACTAACTATGGCTACACCTTC
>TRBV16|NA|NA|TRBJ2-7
CASTCGGPLEQYF
TGTGCCAGTACCTGTGGGGGGCCGCTTGAGCAGTACTTC
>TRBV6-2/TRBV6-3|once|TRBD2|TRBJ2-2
CASSYTNPGLANTGELLF
TGTGCCAGCAGTTACACCAATCCGGGACTAGCAAACACCGGGGAGCTGCTTTTT
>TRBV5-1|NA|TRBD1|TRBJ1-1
CTSSPTGTEAFF
TGCACCAGCAGCCCGACAGGGACTGAAGCTTTCTTT
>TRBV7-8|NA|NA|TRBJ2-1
CVSSLVPDNEQFF
TGTGTCAGCAGCTTAGTCCCCGACAATGAGCAATTCTTC
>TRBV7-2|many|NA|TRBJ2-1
CASSLGLGLVSNEQFF
TGTGCCAGCAGCTTAGGGTTGGGTTTAGTCTCCAATGAGCAGTTCTTC
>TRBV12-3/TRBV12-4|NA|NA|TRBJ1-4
CASNSEGGDNEKLFF
TGTGCCAGCAATTCGGAGGGGGGGGATAATGAAAAACTGTTTTTT
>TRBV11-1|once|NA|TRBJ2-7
CASSFGADRYEQYF
TGTGCTAGCAGCTTCGGAGCGGATCGGTACGAGCAGTACTTC
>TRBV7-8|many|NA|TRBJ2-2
CASSPGAANTGELFF
TGTGCCAGCAGCCCAGGAGCCGCGAACACCGGGGAGCTGTTTTTT
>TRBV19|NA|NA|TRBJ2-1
CASSTRHNEQFF
TGTGCCAGTAGTACTAGACACAATGAGCAGTTCTTC
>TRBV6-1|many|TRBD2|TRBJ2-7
CASSEALGTSFEQYF
TGTGCCAGCAGTGAAGCGCTTGGGACTAGCTTCGAGCAGTACTTC
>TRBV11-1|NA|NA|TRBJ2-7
CAGSDVRRSSYEQYF
TGTGCCGGCAGCGATGTGCGTAGGTCCTCCTACGAGCAGTACTTC